This TCR beta chain was identified in a study of STAT5B mutations in CD4+ large granular lymphocyte leukemia. Study-level points and caveats: Compared with healthy controls (2/35), patient top clones favored TRBV06 (8/27). CD4-sorted patient repertoires seemed more clonal than healthy CD4+ repertoires. Approximately 25% of private leukemic clonotypes occurred rarely in other patients' non-leukemic repertoires.

Healthy controls were blood donor buffy coats. The CDR3 spans 16 residues. Per germline, CDR1 MNHEY and CDR2 SVGAGI. The V gene lost 0 bases and the J gene lost 7 bases, with 16 bases spanning the gap. Sequenced by immunoSEQ multiplex PCR; TCRdb stores in-frame clones only, minus some. The sample holds around 27,000 clones, 70% to 75% seen once. For this clone: Its antigen is not identified.

The receptor's source is a human donor in good health. The chain couples TRBV6-5 to TRBJ2-4; D is possibly TRBD2 (6 bases). Sequencing was performed on CD4+ T cells from blood buffy coats. The chain's CDR3 is CASSYSIEAGRNIQYF. In DNA, the CDR3 is TGTGCCAGCAGTTACTCGATTGAGGCAGGGAGGAACATTCAGTACTTC.